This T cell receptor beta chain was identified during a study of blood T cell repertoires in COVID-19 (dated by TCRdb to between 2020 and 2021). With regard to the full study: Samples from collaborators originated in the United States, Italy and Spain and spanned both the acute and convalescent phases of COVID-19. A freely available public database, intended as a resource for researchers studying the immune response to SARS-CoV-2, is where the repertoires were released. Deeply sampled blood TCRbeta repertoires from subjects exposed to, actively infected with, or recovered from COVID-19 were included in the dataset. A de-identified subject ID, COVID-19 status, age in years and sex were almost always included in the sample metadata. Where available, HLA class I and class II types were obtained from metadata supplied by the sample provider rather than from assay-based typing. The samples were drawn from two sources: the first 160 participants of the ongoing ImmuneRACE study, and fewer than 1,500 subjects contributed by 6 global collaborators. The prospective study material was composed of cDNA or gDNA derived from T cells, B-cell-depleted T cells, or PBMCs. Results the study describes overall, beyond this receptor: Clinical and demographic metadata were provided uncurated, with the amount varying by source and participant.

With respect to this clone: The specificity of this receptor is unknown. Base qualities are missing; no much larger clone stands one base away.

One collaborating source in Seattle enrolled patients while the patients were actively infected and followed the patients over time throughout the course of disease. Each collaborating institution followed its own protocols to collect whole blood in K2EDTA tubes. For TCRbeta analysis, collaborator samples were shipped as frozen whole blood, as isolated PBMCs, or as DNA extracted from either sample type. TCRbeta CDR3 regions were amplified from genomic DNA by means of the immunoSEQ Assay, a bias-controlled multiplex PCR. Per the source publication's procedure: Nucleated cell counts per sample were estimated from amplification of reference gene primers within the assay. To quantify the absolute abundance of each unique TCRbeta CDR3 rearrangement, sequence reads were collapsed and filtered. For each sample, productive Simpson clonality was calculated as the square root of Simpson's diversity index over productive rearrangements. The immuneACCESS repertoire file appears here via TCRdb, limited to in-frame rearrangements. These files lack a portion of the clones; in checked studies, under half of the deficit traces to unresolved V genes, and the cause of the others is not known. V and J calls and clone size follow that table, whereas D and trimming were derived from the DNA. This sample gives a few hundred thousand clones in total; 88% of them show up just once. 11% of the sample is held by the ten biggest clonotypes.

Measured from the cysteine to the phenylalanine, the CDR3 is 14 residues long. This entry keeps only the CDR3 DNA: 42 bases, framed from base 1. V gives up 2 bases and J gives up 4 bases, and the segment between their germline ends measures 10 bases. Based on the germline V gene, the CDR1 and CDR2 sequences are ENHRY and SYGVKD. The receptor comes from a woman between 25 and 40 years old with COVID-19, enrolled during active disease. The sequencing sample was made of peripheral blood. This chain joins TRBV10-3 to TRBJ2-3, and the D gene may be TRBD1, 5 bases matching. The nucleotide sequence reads TGTGCCATCAGTGAGGGGGCGGCCTCAGATACGCAGTATTTT. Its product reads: CAISEGAASDTQYF.